This T cell receptor beta chain appears in the sequencing data of a study of blood T cells in healthy people across ages. For the study at large: Per two T cells, template switching captured roughly one barcoded beta molecule.

The authors ran a second PCR of about 6 to 11 cycles using a sample-barcoded 5' primer and a J-beta primer mix. TCRdb recomputed calls from the 5' RACE reads with MiXCR, one row per CDR3 protein. The profile shows over 1,500,000 distinct CDR3 sequences, 49% of them singletons. Regarding the study as a whole: Correlation between TCR beta diversity and naive T cell percentage was strong. Estimated diversity, derived from one million T cells, was regarded as an underestimate. Naive CD4+ cells and diversity were both higher in long-lived donors than in aged donors.

This CDR3 has 14 amino acids. Trimming pared 4 bases from V and 1 base from J, leaving 10 bases between. Germline V gives CDR1 ENHRY, CDR2 SYGVKD. Concerning this clonotype itself: Its antigen is currently unknown.

The sequencing input was blood. The chain carries TRBV10-3 and TRBJ2-5; unclear D gene. The sequence was obtained from a woman in her thirties or forties in good health. The DNA of the CDR3 is TGTGCCATCAGTGGGCAGGCCGGCCAAGAGACCCAGTACTTC. Its translation: CAISGQAGQETQYF.